The source of this T cell receptor (beta chain) is a study of radiation and T cells in renal cell carcinoma. Some clones are missing from TCRdb's copy, which holds only in-frame ones; the method was immunoSEQ multiplex PCR. The sample shows about 91,000 clones, under 90% of them seen only once. Findings and limits, study-wide: Top tumor clonotypes rose in blood 2 weeks post-radiation, then contracted. Pretreatment tumor biopsies were lacking, so baseline clonotypes are unknown.

The CDR3 extends over 12 amino acids. From germline, CDR1 is MNHNS and CDR2 SASEGT. The V end lost 3 bases, the J end lost 2 bases, and 5 bases lay between the germline ends. A word on this clone: Its cognate antigen is unknown.

The time point here: baseline pretreatment blood. The treatment here: 15 Gy SBRT to primary tumor, nephrectomy 4 weeks later. Serial blood draws occurred at baseline and 2 and 4 weeks post-SBRT. The material was blood, obtained from a patient whose treatment included radiotherapy and nephrectomy. The chain uses TRBV6-1 and TRBJ2-7; D is undetermined. The clonotype comes from a man between 60 and 75 years old with renal cell carcinoma. The CDR3 loop reads CASSEGTYEQYF. CDR3 in DNA: TGTGCCAGCAGTGAGGGGACCTACGAGCAGTACTTC.